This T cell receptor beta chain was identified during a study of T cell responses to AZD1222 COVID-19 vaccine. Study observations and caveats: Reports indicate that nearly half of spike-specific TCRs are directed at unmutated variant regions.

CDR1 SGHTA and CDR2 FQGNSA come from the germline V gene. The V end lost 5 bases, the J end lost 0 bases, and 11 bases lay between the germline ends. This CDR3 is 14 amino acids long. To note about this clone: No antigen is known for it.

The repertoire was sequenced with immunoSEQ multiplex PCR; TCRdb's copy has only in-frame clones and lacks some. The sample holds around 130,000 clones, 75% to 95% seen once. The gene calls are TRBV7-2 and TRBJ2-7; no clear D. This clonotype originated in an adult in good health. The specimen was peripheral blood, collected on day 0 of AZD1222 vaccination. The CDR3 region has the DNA TGTGCCAGCAGCCCCGCGGCCTACTCCTACGAGCAGTACTTC. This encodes CASSPAAYSYEQYF.